This TCR beta chain was captured by sequencing in a study of blood T cell repertoires in COVID-19. The wider study: The United States, Italy and Spain provided the acute and convalescent COVID-19 samples. PBMCs, B-cell-depleted T cells, or T cells provided the cDNA or gDNA that made up the material.

The data were produced by immunoSEQ multiplex PCR, yet TCRdb's version contains in-frame clones alone and is incomplete. In the table there are approximately 80,000 clones, less than 95% of which are singletons. Germline values: CDR1 MDHEN, CDR2 SYDVKM. The CDR3 extends over 16 amino acids. V was pared by 4 bases and J by 2 bases, with 5 bases of the junction left unmatched. The count of this clone is one. The genes are TRBV28 and TRBJ2-1; TRBD2 matches at 10 bases. Sequenced: peripheral blood. The sequence came from a woman between 45 and 65 years old in a cohort sampled during active COVID-19. The CDR3 region has the DNA TGTGCCAGCAGTTCCGTACTAGCGGGAACCTACAATGAGCAGTTCTTC. This gives the protein CASSSVLAGTYNEQFF.